Listed below are T cell receptor beta chains from one sample, sequenced in a study of blood T cell repertoires in COVID-19. The protocol was immunoSEQ multiplex PCR, while the TCRdb copy is restricted to in-frame clones and leaves out a portion. Here the sample spans 150,000 to 200,000 clones, about four fifths being singletons. Sequences were obtained from peripheral blood. These receptors were obtained from a woman in her 70s with acute or convalescent COVID-19. Each CDR3 is given with its conserved first and last residue. The D gene is left open where the match is weak. Size is stated for part of the rows, as once, few or many counts, or as a class when the clone is expanded.

cdr3_nt	cdr3_aa	v_call	cdr3_length	d_call	clone_size	j_call
TGTGCCAGCAGTTTAGGGGGAGGTTCACCCCTCCACTTT	CASSLGGGSPLHF	TRBV12-3/TRBV12-4	13	NA	once	TRBJ1-6
TGTGCCAGCAGCAAGACTGGGCGGGGGGGCAGCACAGATACGCAGTATTTT	CASSKTGRGGSTDTQYF	TRBV7-2	17	TRBD2	NA	TRBJ2-3
TGCGCCAGCAGCCCTAAGCGGGGCACAGATACGCAGTATTTT	CASSPKRGTDTQYF	TRBV5-1	14	NA	NA	TRBJ2-3
TGTGCCAGCAGTTTATACAGGCAGGAAGGCTACACCTTC	CASSLYRQEGYTF	TRBV12-3/TRBV12-4	13	NA	NA	TRBJ1-2
TGTGCCAGCAGTCATAGCGGGGTTAGCACAGATACGCAGTATTTT	CASSHSGVSTDTQYF	TRBV7-9	15	TRBD2	NA	TRBJ2-3
TGTGCCAGCAGTGAAGGGGACGGGGGGGAACTGTTTTTT	CASSEGDGGELFF	TRBV6-1	13	NA	NA	TRBJ1-4
TGTGCCAGCAGCCCTTTGGGGGGAGTCGGACTTTACAATGAGCAGTTCTTC	CASSPLGGVGLYNEQFF	TRBV3-1/TRBV3-2	17	NA	NA	TRBJ2-1
TGTGCCAGTAGTCGAAACTCCCTTTTTGGGACAGGAACAACCTATAGCAATCAGCCCCAGCATTTT	CASSRNSLFGTGTTYSNQPQHF	TRBV19	22	TRBD1	few	TRBJ1-5
TGCAGTGCCCCGGTCATCCCGGGCTACACCTTC	CSAPVIPGYTF	TRBV20-1	11	NA	NA	TRBJ1-2
TGTGCCAGCAGACGGGGGACAGGGGCAGGTGAAAAACTGTTTTTT	CASRRGTGAGEKLFF	TRBV28	15	TRBD1	NA	TRBJ1-4
TGTGCCAGTCCCCGGACAGCCAGCTACAATGAGCAGTTCTTC	CASPRTASYNEQFF	TRBV19	14	NA	once	TRBJ2-1